The T cell receptor (beta chain) under discussion was sequenced for a study of cytomegalovirus exposure and HLA in healthy donors. V lost 0 bases, J lost 4 bases, and 8 bases stayed unmatched. Germline V CDR1 and CDR2: SGHRS, YFSETQ. The CDR3 sequence is 16 residues long. PCR was performed using 60 Vbeta and 13 Jbeta primers. Assay: immunoSEQ multiplex PCR; the TCRdb copy retains only in-frame clones and omits some. The table lists under 300,000 clones, 86% of them singletons, with less than 4% in the top ten. Sequenced: PBMCs. The sequence came from a man aged 35 to 55 in good health and CMV-seropositive. The chain combines TRBV5-1 with TRBJ2-5, with TRBD2 matching 8 bases. In DNA, the CDR3 is TGCGCCAGCAGCTTGGAACCGGGGGGGCTCGGAGAGACCCAGTACTTC. Translating it yields CASSLEPGGLGETQYF.